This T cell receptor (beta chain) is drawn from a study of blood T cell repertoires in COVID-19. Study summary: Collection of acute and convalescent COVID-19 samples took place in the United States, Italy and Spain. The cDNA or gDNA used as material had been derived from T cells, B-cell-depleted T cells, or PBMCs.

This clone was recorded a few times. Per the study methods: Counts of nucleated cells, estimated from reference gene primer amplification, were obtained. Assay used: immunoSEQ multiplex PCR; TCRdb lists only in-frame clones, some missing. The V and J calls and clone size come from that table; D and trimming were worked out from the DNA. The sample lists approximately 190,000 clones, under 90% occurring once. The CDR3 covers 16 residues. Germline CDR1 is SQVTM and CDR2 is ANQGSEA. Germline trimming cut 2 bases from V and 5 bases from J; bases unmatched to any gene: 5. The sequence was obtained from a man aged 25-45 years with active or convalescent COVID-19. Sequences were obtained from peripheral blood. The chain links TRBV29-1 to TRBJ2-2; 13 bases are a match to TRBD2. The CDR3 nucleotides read TGCAGCGTTGAAAAGAGGACTAGCGGGAGAACCGGGGAGCTGTTTTTT. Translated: CSVEKRTSGRTGELFF.